This T cell receptor (beta chain) originates from a study of OX40 agonist ivuxolimab in advanced cancers. Overall study context: Those enrolled were less than 85% male, with a mean age of approximately 60 years and ages from roughly 20 to 90. It was permissible to have had prior anti-PD-1, anti-PD-L1 or anti-CTLA-4 therapy, and about 40% had some.

Trimming took off 4 bases at V and 4 bases at J, with 14 bases between the two ends. CDR1 and CDR2 (germline): SGDLS, YYNGEE. This CDR3 comprises 14 residues. Overall study results and limits: CD8+ T cells showed, on average, more clonal expansion than CD4+ cells.

In regard to this clone: The antigen remains undetermined.

Sampled blood was obtained at baseline, cycle 4 day 1, and cycle 7 day 1. Here immunoSEQ multiplex PCR was the method, and the copy in TCRdb shows in-frame clones only, minus some. This table has tens of thousands of clones, over 75% appearing once. The chain joins TRBV9 to TRBJ1-2, with a tentative D call TRBD1 (6 bases). The origin of this receptor is an adult with an advanced solid tumor such as melanoma, head and neck, liver or kidney cancer. The starting material was CD4+ or CD8+ T cells sorted from blood, obtained in a trial of the OX40 agonist ivuxolimab. The CDR3 region has the DNA TGTGCCAGCAGCACAGCGACAGGAACCTATGGCTACACCTTC. Translated: CASSTATGTYGYTF.